Below, 23 T cell receptor beta chains from the same sample are listed, as sequenced in a study of spatial heterogeneity in lung cancer. The time point is: sample taken at primary tumor resection. The authors sequenced whole RNA from tumor, nontumor lung or frozen PBMC without sorting. One entry per CDR3 protein results from TCRdb running MiXCR on the 5' RACE reads. Here the sample spans over 6,000 distinct CDR3 sequences, 5% to 6.5% being singletons. Sequences were derived from PBMCs, sampled at surgery. The receptor source for this set is a male donor with early-stage non-small cell lung cancer.

Many counts were recorded for this clonotype. The V gene is TRBV7-2, the J gene TRBJ2-5, with TRBD2 identical over 13 bases. Germline values: CDR1 SGHTA, CDR2 FQGNSA. V dropped 5 bases and J dropped 5; count of bases not matched to a gene: 11. The CDR3 totals 17 residues. Here the CDR3 reads CASSRGLAGSFEETQYF. The DNA of the CDR3 is TGTGCCAGCAGCCGGGGACTAGCGGGGAGTTTTGAGGAGACCCAGTACTTC. Complete variable domain (other parts from reference TRBV7-2 and TRBJ2-5): GAGVSQSPSNKVTEKGKDVELRCDPISGHTALYWYRQSLGQGLEFLIYFQGNSAPDKSGLPSDRFSAERTGGSVSTLTIQRTQQEDSAVYLCASSRGLAGSFEETQYFGPGTRLLVL.

This clonotype was recorded at least ten times. CDR3 protein: CASSVEDSYGYTF. DNA for the CDR3: TGTGCCAGCAGCGTAGAAGACAGCTATGGCTACACCTTC. The gene calls are TRBV9 and TRBJ1-2; possible D gene TRBD1, 5 bases. The CDR3 sequence is 13 residues long. Germline assignment: CDR1 SGDLS and CDR2 YYNGEE. V gave up 0 bases and J gave up 4 bases, with 7 bases separating them.

This clonotype was picked up many times. The V gene is TRBV10-3, the J gene TRBJ2-5; 7 nucleotides agree with TRBD1. The CDR3 is made up of 14 amino acids. J gave up 7 bases and V 5 bases, and 10 bases lay outside the gene matches. Germline V gene sequence: CDR1 ENHRY, CDR2 SYGVKD. DNA of the CDR3: TGTGCCATCAGTAGCCCTCGGACAGGAGGGACCCAGTACTTC. Its protein is CAISSPRTGGTQYF.

This clonotype has at least ten counts. V is TRBV20-1 and J is TRBJ2-7; 7 nucleotides agree with TRBD1. J lost 2 bases, V lost 6 bases, and 13 bases had no gene match. This CDR3 comprises 15 residues. Germline V lookup: CDR1 DFQATT, CDR2 SNEGSKA (reference sequence). The DNA of the CDR3 is TGCAGTGCCCGTACCCCAACAGGGGCCACCTACGAGCAGTACTTC. This gives the protein CSARTPTGATYEQYF.

The chain is built from TRBV27 and TRBJ2-7; 7 bases are a match to TRBD1. The V segment lost 5 bases and the J segment 2 bases; nucleotides outside the gene matches: 6. Germline lookup yields CDR1 MNHEY and CDR2 SMNVEV (reference sequence). The CDR3 consists of 14 residues. CDR3 loop: CASSAYDRAYEQYF. The CDR3 nucleotides are TGTGCCAGCAGTGCGTACGACAGGGCCTACGAGCAGTACTTC.

There are many counts of this clonotype. V gene TRBV27 combines with J gene TRBJ2-5, with TRBD2 as a possible D gene (5 bases). The length of the CDR3 is 16 residues. Germline V gives CDR1 MNHEY, CDR2 SMNVEV (reference sequence). V lost 0 bases to trimming and J lost 3 bases, with 14 bases between them. In nucleotides, the CDR3 is TGTGCCAGCAGTTTATCGCCCCCCGGACTGGAAGAGACCCAGTACTTC. Encoded protein: CASSLSPPGLEETQYF.

Only a few counts were recorded for this clonotype. This rearrangement joins TRBV29-1 to TRBJ2-7, with 10 positions matching TRBD1. J was trimmed by 6 bases and V by 7 bases; bases with no gene match: 9. There are 13 residues in the CDR3. The germline CDR1 and CDR2 sequences are SQVTM and ANQGSEA. CDR3 coding DNA: TGCAGCGCCAGAAGGGGACAGGGGAGCGAGCAGTACTTC. It codes for CSARRGQGSEQYF.

This clonotype was observed many times. The chain carries TRBV5-4 and TRBJ2-7; the D is unclear. Deletions cut 0 bases from V and 6 bases from J, with 10 bases between. This CDR3 comprises 13 residues. Germline-derived CDR1 and CDR2 are SGHNT and YYREEE (reference sequence). CDR3: CASSLVGPGEQYF. The CDR3 bases are TGTGCCAGCAGCTTGGTGGGTCCTGGCGAGCAGTACTTC.

Many counts were recorded for this clonotype. The rearrangement joins TRBV5-4 to TRBJ2-5; perhaps TRBD2 as D (5 bases). This CDR3 contains 14 residues. Trimming left V 2 bases short and J 1 base short, with 9 bases between. Germline V gene data show CDR1 as SGHNT and CDR2 as YYREEE (reference sequence). DNA for the CDR3: TGTGCCAGCAGCTTCGCGGGCAGCCAAGAGACCCAGTACTTC. Protein sequence: CASSFAGSQETQYF.

This clonotype was seen ten or more times. The chain is built from TRBV20-1 and TRBJ2-1; D remains unclear. The germline V gene encodes CDR1 DFQATT and CDR2 SNEGSKA (reference sequence). This CDR3 has 14 amino acids. Trimming pared 6 bases from V and 4 bases from J, leaving 16 bases between. The CDR3 region has the DNA TGCAGTGCGCCCAGCTATGAAAAATACAATGAGCAGTTCTTC. Translation gives CSAPSYEKYNEQFF.

This clonotype was seen many times. This chain's CDR3 is CASLERDGYSPLHF. CDR3 bases: TGTGCCAGTCTGGAAAGGGACGGTTATTCACCCCTCCACTTT. The rearrangement joins TRBV19 to TRBJ1-6; a weak D match, TRBD1 (5 bases). V lost 8 bases and J 8 bases, leaving 16 bases between the germline ends. This CDR3 comprises 14 residues. CDR1 and CDR2 from the germline V gene are LNHDA and SQIVND (reference sequence).

This clonotype was picked up a small number of times. This sequence joins TRBV4-2 and TRBJ2-1, with a weak D call TRBD1 (6 bases). The V end lost 0 bases, the J end lost 1 base, and 10 bases lay between the germline ends. Germline V lookup: CDR1 LGHNA, CDR2 YNFKEQ. This CDR3 region has 16 residues. CDR3 in amino acids: CASSQEWGPSYNEQFF. The DNA for the CDR3 is TGTGCCAGCAGCCAAGAATGGGGGCCATCCTACAATGAGCAGTTCTTC.

In its sample, this clonotype was seen many times. The chain combines TRBV11-2 with TRBJ2-3; D uncertain. V was cut by 1 base and J by 0 bases, with 8 bases left in between. This CDR3 region has 15 residues. Germline assignment: CDR1 SGHAT and CDR2 FQNNGV. CDR3 in amino acids: CASSLAWGSTDTQYF. The CDR3 bases are TGTGCCAGCAGCTTAGCGTGGGGTAGCACAGATACGCAGTATTTT.

This clonotype was counted ten times or more. In DNA, the CDR3 is TGCAGTGCTAGCCCGACCTTAGCCGGCAATCAGCCCCAGCATTTT. This translates into CSASPTLAGNQPQHF. The chain employs TRBV20-1 and TRBJ1-5; D call uncertain. Germline-derived CDR1 and CDR2 are DFQATT and SNEGSKA (reference sequence). CDR3 size: 15 residues. Trimming cost V 3 bases and J 2 bases, with 14 bases left between them.

In this sample, this clonotype turned up many times. The V call is TRBV15, the J call TRBJ1-4; D gene unclear. Germline CDR1 reads LNHNV; CDR2 reads YYDKDF (reference sequence). V lost 4 bases to trimming and J lost 8 bases, with 17 bases between them. CDR3 size: 15 residues. As DNA, the CDR3 is TGTGCCACCAGCAACCACCAAGGAAGGGTAGAAAAACTGTTTTTT. Translated, it gives CATSNHQGRVEKLFF.

This clonotype was picked up many times. The chain uses TRBV18 and TRBJ1-1; maybe TRBD1 (5 bases). Germline CDR1 is KGHSH and CDR2 is LQKENI. This CDR3 has 15 residues. V was cut by 3 bases and J by 3 bases, with 14 bases left in between. CDR3 in amino acids: CASSPYGTSDTEAFF. The CDR3 DNA sequence: TGTGCCAGCTCACCCTACGGGACCTCGGACACTGAAGCTTTCTTT.

This clonotype was counted many times. V usage is TRBV7-8 and J usage is TRBJ2-2; D is perhaps TRBD1 or TRBD2 (5 bases each). The CDR3 covers 15 residues. V lost 0 bases and J lost 0, with 5 bases in between. Per germline, CDR1 SGHVS and CDR2 FQNEAQ. The CDR3 reads CASSLAGANTGELFF. DNA for the CDR3: TGTGCCAGCAGCTTAGCGGGGGCGAACACCGGGGAGCTGTTTTTT.

In its sample, this clonotype was seen many times. The chain joins TRBV20-1 to TRBJ1-5, with TRBD1 matching over 12 bases. The CDR3 runs to 17 residues. The V and J ends lost 5 bases and 2 bases, in that order; junction bases with no gene match: 10. Germline values: CDR1 DFQATT, CDR2 SNEGSKA (reference sequence). The CDR3 region has the DNA TGCAGTGCTCCACCGGGACAGGGGGCTTTGGGCAATCAGCCCCAGCATTTT. Translation gives CSAPPGQGALGNQPQHF.

This clonotype has a count of ten or more. V and J are TRBV2 and TRBJ2-1; D is perhaps TRBD2 (5 bases). Germline V gene sequence: CDR1 SNHLY, CDR2 FYNNEI. Trimming removed 3 bases from V and 3 bases from J, with 15 bases in between. The CDR3 runs 16 residues. CDR3 region: CASSDDQRLFYNEQFF. Here the CDR3 DNA reads TGTGCCAGCAGTGACGACCAGCGGTTATTCTACAATGAGCAGTTCTTC.

This clonotype was found many times. This sequence joins TRBV7-8 and TRBJ2-1; 9 bases match TRBD1. Germline V gives CDR1 SGHVS, CDR2 FQNEAQ. The CDR3 totals 16 residues. The V gene end was trimmed by 4 bases and the J gene end by 5 bases; junction bases not matched to a gene: 9. Here the CDR3 DNA reads TGTGCCAGCAGCTCCGGGACAGGGTTGTTCCACAATGAGCAGTTCTTC. Translation gives CASSSGTGLFHNEQFF.

This clonotype came up many times. The chain's CDR3 is CASRRDGKPYEQYF. The CDR3 nucleotides read TGTGCCAGCAGGAGGGACGGAAAGCCCTACGAGCAGTACTTC. V and J are TRBV6-2 or TRBV6-3 and TRBJ2-7; D assignment may be TRBD1 or TRBD2 (5 bases each). Trimming shortened V by 6 bases and J by 2 bases, and 14 bases separated the two germline ends. The CDR3 consists of 14 residues. Looked up from germline, CDR1 is MNHEY and CDR2 is SVGEGT.

This clonotype is labeled medium-sized. The J gene is TRBJ2-1, the V gene TRBV25-1; D not resolved. Germline-derived CDR1 and CDR2 are MGHDK and SYGVNS. This CDR3 is built from 15 residues. Trimming left V 2 bases short and J 3 bases short, with 11 bases between. CDR3 nucleotides: TGTGCCAGCAGTGAACGACAAACCTACTACAATGAGCAGTTCTTC. It yields the protein CASSERQTYYNEQFF.

This clonotype was seen ten or more times. CDR3: CASRGGSGRSYNEQFF. The CDR3 coding sequence is TGTGCCAGCAGAGGGGGTAGCGGCCGCTCCTACAATGAGCAGTTCTTC. The chain uses TRBV6-5 and TRBJ2-1; tentatively, D is TRBD1 or TRBD2 (6 bases each). The germline V gene encodes CDR1 MNHEY and CDR2 SVGAGI. The CDR3 has 16 amino acids. V dropped 6 bases and J dropped 0 bases, with 15 bases sitting between them.